Listed here are 32 T cell receptor beta chains from one sample, sequenced in a study of T cells in Graves' hyperthyroidism and ophthalmopathy. Amplified regions were TCR beta CDR3 sequences from RNA transcripts. The HTBI primer set was used in a first-round RT-PCR of the TCR CDR3. Via MiXCR, TCRdb re-called the multiplex PCR reads, giving one row per CDR3 protein. The sample has about 400,000 distinct CDR3 sequences; about a sixth are singletons. Sequencing input: blood. The receptors stem from a young woman with Graves' hyperthyroidism.

At least ten counts were recorded for this clonotype. The chain combines TRBV7-2 with TRBJ2-3; weak D call: TRBD2 (6 bases). The CDR3 runs 16 residues. V was trimmed by 4 bases and J by 0 bases, leaving 14 bases between them. Germline assignment: CDR1 SGHTA and CDR2 FQGNSA. The CDR3 loop reads CASSWVAGTSTDTQYF. The CDR3 nucleotides are TGTGCCAGCAGCTGGGTGGCGGGGACGAGCACAGATACGCAGTATTTT.

This clonotype was counted at least ten times. The chain joins TRBV27 to TRBJ2-7; 8 nucleotides match TRBD2. V was clipped by 3 bases and J by 5 bases; unmatched bases: 12. The CDR3 loop spans 16 amino acids. CDR1 MNHEY and CDR2 SMNVEV come from the germline V gene (reference sequence). CDR3 loop: CASSFGRLAGNHEQYF. The CDR3 bases are TGTGCCAGCAGTTTCGGCAGGTTAGCGGGAAACCACGAGCAGTACTTC.

This clonotype came up many times. The CDR3: CAISDGAGSSYNEQFF. DNA of the CDR3: TGTGCCATCAGTGATGGGGCAGGGAGCTCCTACAATGAGCAGTTCTTC. V is TRBV10-3 and J is TRBJ2-1; D is possibly TRBD1 or TRBD2 (5 bases each). Germline CDR1 and CDR2: ENHRY and SYGVKD. This CDR3 contains 16 residues. V was cut by 3 bases and J by 0 bases, with 12 bases left in between.

This clonotype was seen many times. The rearrangement links TRBV5-1 to TRBJ1-2, with TRBD1 as a possible D gene (5 bases). The CDR3 contains 16 residues. V lost 4 bases to trimming and J lost 8 bases, with 24 bases between them. CDR1 is SGHRS and CDR2 is YFSETQ in the germline V gene. CDR3 DNA: TGCGCCAGCAGCCGACCTGCCGCCGGAGGGGCGTGGGGCTACACCTTC. Its translation is CASSRPAAGGAWGYTF.

The rearrangement links TRBV5-4 to TRBJ1-2; D gene ambiguous. The CDR3 contains 12 residues. Germline assignment: CDR1 SGHNT and CDR2 YYREEE (reference sequence). V was pared by 6 bases and J by 6 bases, with 12 bases between. The CDR3 DNA reads as TGTGCCAGCACCAAACTCGGGGATGGCTACACCTTC. Its translation is CASTKLGDGYTF.

In this sample, this clonotype turned up a few times. This rearrangement joins TRBV4-1 to TRBJ1-1, with 11 bases aligning to TRBD1. This CDR3 has 15 amino acids. The junction had 7 bases not matched to a gene; V was cut back by 4 bases and J by 6 bases. CDR1 is MGHRA, CDR2 YSYEKL, per germline. CDR3 in amino acids: CASSPWDRGTPEAFF. The CDR3 DNA reads as TGCGCCAGCAGCCCTTGGGACAGGGGGACCCCTGAAGCTTTCTTT.

There are many counts of this clonotype. The chain joins TRBV2 to TRBJ2-1; TRBD2 matches 11 bases. Germline V gene lookup returns CDR1 SNHLY and CDR2 FYNNEI. The CDR3 is made up of 15 amino acids. Trimming removed 6 bases from V and 13 bases from J; junction bases left unmatched: 14. CDR3 region: CASRVQGTSGASQFF. The DNA of the CDR3 is TGTGCCAGCAGGGTACAGGGGACTAGCGGAGCTAGCCAGTTCTTC.

The CDR3 coding sequence is TGCAGTGCCCCCGGGTGGTACAATGAGCAGTTCTTC. It specifies CSAPGWYNEQFF. The chain combines TRBV20-1 with TRBJ2-1; no clear D gene. Trimming pared 6 bases from V and 4 bases from J, leaving 10 bases between. Germline CDR1 DFQATT, CDR2 SNEGSKA (reference sequence). The CDR3 is 12 amino acids.

About this clonotype itself: A clone one base away is much larger, so this may be a read error. The chain couples TRBV5-4 to TRBJ1-2, with unresolved D. Trimming removed 5 bases at V and 7 bases at J, with 18 bases between. There are 14 residues in the CDR3. Germline V lookup: CDR1 SGHNT, CDR2 YYREEE (reference sequence). The CDR3 sequence: CASSSIDTLCGYTF. The CDR3 nucleotides are TGTGCCAGCAGTTCCATCGACACGCTATGTGGCTACACCTTC. Combining the CDR3 with reference TRBV5-4 and TRBJ1-2 gives the whole variable domain ETGVTQSPTHLIKTRGQQVTLRCSSQSGHNTVSWYQQALGQGPQFIFQYYREEENGRGNFPPRFSGLQFPNYSSELNVNALELDDSALYLCASSSIDTLCGYTFGSGTRLTVV.

Ten or more counts support this clonotype. V usage is TRBV7-9 and J usage is TRBJ1-1; TRBD1 matches at 7 bases. The junction had 7 bases not matched to a gene; V was cut back by 5 bases and J by 7 bases. This CDR3 comprises 13 residues. The germline gives CDR1 SEHNR, CDR2 FQNEAQ (reference sequence). CDR3 DNA: TGTGCCAGCAGCCCGTTTTGGGACAGTGAAGCTTTCTTT. Protein: CASSPFWDSEAFF.

V usage is TRBV12-3 or TRBV12-4 and J usage is TRBJ2-2; 7 bases agree with TRBD1. The CDR3 runs to 15 residues. Trimming at V came to 3 bases and at J to 3 bases, leaving 4 bases not matched to a gene. The CDR3 DNA reads as TGTGCCAGCAGTTTCGCAGGGGGTTACACCGGGGAGCTGTTTTTT. Translating it yields CASSFAGGYTGELFF.

This clonotype occurred many times. This sequence joins TRBV5-1 and TRBJ2-1; D possibly corresponds to TRBD2 (6 bases). Deletions cut 0 bases from V and 2 bases from J, with 12 bases between. Germline assignment: CDR1 SGHRS and CDR2 YFSETQ. The CDR3 contains 16 residues. In DNA form, the CDR3 reads TGCGCCAGCAGCTTGGTGGGGTCGGGAGCCTACAATGAGCAGTTCTTC. Its protein is CASSLVGSGAYNEQFF.

This clonotype came up a few times. The gene calls are TRBV7-6 and TRBJ1-1; D is unresolved. V lost 5 bases to trimming and J lost 0 bases, with 22 bases between them. Germline loops: CDR1 SGHVS, CDR2 FNYEAQ. The CDR3 is 18 amino acids. The CDR3 loop is CASSPPSRGLAMNTEAFF. For the CDR3, the DNA is TGTGCCAGCAGCCCACCCTCCCGTGGGCTAGCCATGAACACTGAAGCTTTCTTT. Full variable domain (outside the CDR3, taken from reference TRBV7-6 and TRBJ1-1): GAGVSQSPRYKVTKRGQDVALRCDPISGHVSLYWYRQALGQGPEFLTYFNYEAQQDKSGLPNDRFSAERPEGSISTLTIQRTEQRDSAMYRCASSPPSRGLAMNTEAFFGQGTRLTVV.

The chain links TRBV7-9 to TRBJ2-5; no clear D. Germline V gene lookup returns CDR1 SEHNR and CDR2 FQNEAQ (reference sequence). Trimming shortened V by 5 bases and J by 1 base, and 14 bases separated the two germline ends. There are 15 residues in the CDR3. CDR3 residues: CASSTTTNTQETQYF. The CDR3 DNA sequence: TGTGCCAGCAGCACAACGACGAACACCCAAGAGACCCAGTACTTC.

This clonotype was found many times. This CDR3 reads CASSPGTSWGNEQFF. CDR3 DNA: TGTGCCAGCAGCCCCGGGACTAGCTGGGGAAATGAGCAGTTCTTC. The J gene is TRBJ2-1, the V gene TRBV7-2; 9 bases fit TRBD2. After removal of 5 bases from V and 7 bases from J, the junction contained 9 bases not matched to a gene. This CDR3 is 15 amino acids long. Germline V lookup: CDR1 SGHTA, CDR2 FQGNSA.

This clonotype has at least ten counts. This chain connects TRBV12-3 or TRBV12-4 to TRBJ1-2; D remains unclear. V was trimmed by 6 bases and J by 5 bases, leaving 10 bases between them. This CDR3 is built from 12 residues. The CDR3 bases are TGTGCCAGCAGCCCCGCACGTTATGGCTACACCTTC. It codes for CASSPARYGYTF.

The chain uses TRBV5-1 and TRBJ2-6; 7 bases match TRBD1. The V and J ends lost 5 bases and 0 bases, in that order; junction bases with no gene match: 8. CDR3 length: 17 residues. Per germline, CDR1 SGHRS and CDR2 YFSETQ. The CDR3 loop reads CASRIGQETSGANVLTF. CDR3 in DNA: TGCGCCAGCAGAATTGGACAGGAGACCTCTGGGGCCAACGTCCTGACTTTC.

There are many counts of this clonotype. The chain carries TRBV7-9 and TRBJ2-7, with 9 bases identical to TRBD1. Germline CDR1 and CDR2: SEHNR and FQNEAQ (reference sequence). This CDR3 has 14 residues. The V and J ends lost 3 bases and 3 bases, in that order; junction bases with no gene match: 3. Here the CDR3 DNA reads TGTGCCAGCAGCTTTCCGGGACAGGGCTACGAGCAGTACTTC. Its translation: CASSFPGQGYEQYF. The variable domain in full, completed from reference TRBV7-9 and TRBJ2-7, reads DTGVSQNPRHKITKRGQNVTFRCDPISEHNRLYWYRQTLGQGPEFLTYFQNEAQLEKSRLLSDRFSAERPKGSFSTLEIQRTEQGDSAMYLCASSFPGQGYEQYFGPGTRLTVT.

This clonotype was found many times. This chain links TRBV28 with TRBJ1-1; D remains unclear. The CDR3 length is 12 residues. Germline CDR1 MDHEN, CDR2 SYDVKM. The V end was cut by 4 bases, the J end by 7 bases, with 10 bases between. The CDR3 DNA reads as TGTGCCAGCAGTTCCGGCCCCGGTGAAGCTTTCTTT. Its translation is CASSSGPGEAFF.

Points on this clonotype: As the CDR3 is not closed by the conserved phenylalanine or tryptophan, this likely results from a read error. The genes are TRBV5-1 and TRBJ1-2; no clear D gene. Germline V gives CDR1 SGHRS, CDR2 YFSETQ. The CDR3 is 14 amino acids. The germline V and J ends were trimmed by 0 bases and 4 bases, with 10 bases remaining between them. In nucleotides, the CDR3 is TGCGCCAGCAGCTTGGAGCCGATTTCCTATGGCTACACCCTC. Translation gives CASSLEPISYGYTL.

Concerning this clonotype itself: Since a much larger clone is just one base distant, this may be a read error. As the CDR3 is not closed by the conserved phenylalanine or tryptophan, this likely results from a read error. The CDR3 is CASSLSAGGTVNEQFL. In DNA form, the CDR3 reads TGTGCCAGCAGTTTAAGCGCGGGAGGGACTGTCAATGAGCAGTTCCTC. J is TRBJ2-1 and V is TRBV27, with TRBD2 matching 9 bases. This CDR3 region has 16 residues. V lost 2 bases to trimming and J lost 6 bases; unmatched junction nucleotides: 8. Germline V gene data show CDR1 as MNHEY and CDR2 as SMNVEV (reference sequence).

This clonotype was seen ten or more times. The chain has TRBV20-1 and TRBJ2-5, with 7 bases matching TRBD1. Per the germline V gene, CDR1 is DFQATT and CDR2 is SNEGSKA (reference sequence). The CDR3 is 12 residues long. J gave up 6 bases and V 5 bases, and 6 bases lay outside the gene matches. This chain's CDR3 is CSASTGVKTQYF. CDR3 DNA sequence: TGCAGTGCTTCTACAGGGGTAAAGACCCAGTACTTC.

The chain is built from TRBV9 and TRBJ2-1, with TRBD2 matching over 7 bases. The CDR3 length is 13 residues. Per germline, CDR1 SGDLS and CDR2 YYNGEE. Trimming removed 6 bases from V and 7 bases from J; junction bases left unmatched: 7. Here the CDR3 reads CASTHGRENEQFF. The CDR3 nucleotides read TGTGCCAGCACCCATGGGAGGGAGAATGAGCAGTTCTTC.

This clonotype was seen ten or more times. The V call is TRBV6-2 or TRBV6-3, the J call TRBJ2-5; 7 bases line up with TRBD2. Trimming removed 5 bases from V and 3 bases from J; junction bases left unmatched: 9. Germline assignment: CDR1 MNHEY and CDR2 SVGEGT. The CDR3 extends over 15 amino acids. The CDR3 coding sequence is TGTGCCAGCAGTCCAGTGGGGCTAGCGGAAGAGACCCAGTACTTC. This sequence encodes CASSPVGLAEETQYF.

This clonotype was picked up many times. This rearrangement joins TRBV20-1 to TRBJ2-6; 8 bases map to TRBD2. V shed 3 bases, J shed 2 bases, and the junction held 9 bases outside the gene matches. Germline V lookup: CDR1 DFQATT, CDR2 SNEGSKA (reference sequence). The CDR3 contains 17 residues. The CDR3 region has the DNA TGCAGTGCTAGCCTTCCAGCGGGAGAAGCTGGGGCCAACGTCCTGACTTTC. Amino acid sequence: CSASLPAGEAGANVLTF.

The chain combines TRBV29-1 with TRBJ2-7, with 11 bases fitting TRBD2. The trim removed 4 bases at V and 3 bases at J, leaving 2 bases unmatched. Germline CDR1 and CDR2: SQVTM and ANQGSEA. There are 13 residues in the CDR3. CDR3 loop: CSVGLAGHYEQYF. The CDR3 nucleotides are TGCAGCGTTGGACTAGCGGGACACTACGAGCAGTACTTC.

This clonotype came up a few times. The J gene is TRBJ2-1, the V gene TRBV10-3, with D possibly TRBD2 on 5 matching bases. V was clipped by 5 bases and J by 2 bases, with 13 bases between them. The CDR3 consists of 15 residues. Germline loops: CDR1 ENHRY, CDR2 SYGVKD. Here the CDR3 DNA reads TGTGCCATCAGTCGACTAACCACCACCTACAATGAGCAGTTCTTC. Translated: CAISRLTTTYNEQFF.

This clonotype has at least ten counts. This rearrangement joins TRBV3-1 to TRBJ1-1, with a weak D call TRBD1 (5 bases). The CDR3 has 13 amino acids. Germline V gene lookup returns CDR1 LGHDT and CDR2 YNNKEL (reference sequence). The ends were cut back, 4 bases at V and 4 bases at J, with 10 bases in the middle. CDR3 nucleotides: TGTGCCAGCAGCCGGGGGTCCGTCACTGAAGCTTTCTTT. Encoded protein: CASSRGSVTEAFF.

The gene calls are TRBV7-2 and TRBJ1-6, with 7 bases that match TRBD1. V shed 0 bases and J 10 bases; nucleotides not matched to a gene: 12. This CDR3 has 17 residues. Germline CDR1 SGHTA, CDR2 FQGNSA. CDR3 sequence reads: CASSLAPTGLMRSPLHF. In DNA form, the CDR3 reads TGTGCCAGCAGCTTAGCGCCGACAGGGTTAATGAGATCACCCCTCCACTTT.

To note about this clonotype: A much larger clone is a single base away; this may be a read error. This chain connects TRBV6-5 to TRBJ1-1; D unresolved. The germline CDR1 and CDR2 sequences are MNHEY and SVGAGI. The CDR3 has 13 amino acids. DNA of the CDR3: TGTGCCGGCAGTTACCCCTCGGGGTACCAAGCTTTCTTT. Translated: CAGSYPSGYQAFF.

This clonotype was counted at least ten times. This rearrangement joins TRBV2 to TRBJ2-7; D not resolved. Germline V CDR1 and CDR2: SNHLY, FYNNEI. V was clipped by 6 bases and J by 0 bases, with 12 bases between them. CDR3 size: 14 residues. The CDR3 reads CASSLTVDSYEQYF. The CDR3, as DNA: TGTGCCAGCAGCCTAACAGTTGACTCCTACGAGCAGTACTTC.

This clonotype was recorded many times. The V and J genes are TRBV7-9 and TRBJ2-7; 7 bases are a match to TRBD1. Per germline, CDR1 SEHNR and CDR2 FQNEAQ (reference sequence). V lost 0 bases to trimming and J lost 3 bases; unmatched junction nucleotides: 11. This CDR3 is built from 17 residues. The CDR3 DNA follows: TGTGCCAGCAGCTTAGCGGGCTGGGACAGATTGATCTACGAGCAGTACTTC. Protein sequence: CASSLAGWDRLIYEQYF.